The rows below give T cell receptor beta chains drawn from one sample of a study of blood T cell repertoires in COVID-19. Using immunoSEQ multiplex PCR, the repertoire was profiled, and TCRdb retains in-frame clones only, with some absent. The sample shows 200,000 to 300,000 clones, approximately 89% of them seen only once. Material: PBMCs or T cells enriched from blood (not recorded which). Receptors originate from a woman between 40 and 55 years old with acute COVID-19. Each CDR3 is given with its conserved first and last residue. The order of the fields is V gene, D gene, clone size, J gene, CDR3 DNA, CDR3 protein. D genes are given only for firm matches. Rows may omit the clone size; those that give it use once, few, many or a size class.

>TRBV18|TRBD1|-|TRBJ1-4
TGTGCCAGCTCACCCTCTCGACAGGGAGCAACTAATGAAAAACTGTTTTTT
CASSPSRQGATNEKLFF
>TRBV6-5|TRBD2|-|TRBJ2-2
TGTGCCAGCAGGCTTCTAGCGGGGATGACCGGGGAGCTGTTTTTT
CASRLLAGMTGELFF
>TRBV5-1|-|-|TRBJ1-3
TGCGCCAGCAGCATTGAGGCGATCTCTGGAAACACCATATATTTT
CASSIEAISGNTIYF
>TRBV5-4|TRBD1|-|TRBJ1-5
TGTGCCAGCAGCTCGCCGCCTTGGGACAGGGATCAGCCCCAGCATTTT
CASSSPPWDRDQPQHF
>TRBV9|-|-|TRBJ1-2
TGTGCCAGCAGGGTAGAGGGGCAGGGCGGAGGCTACACCTTC
CASRVEGQGGGYTF
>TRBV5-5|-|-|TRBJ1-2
TGTGCCAGCAGCGCCCAGCCGGGGAACTATGGCTACACCTTC
CASSAQPGNYGYTF
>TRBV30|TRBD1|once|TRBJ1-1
TGTGCCTGGAGAACCCTACAGGGGGACACTGAAGCTTTCTTT
CAWRTLQGDTEAFF
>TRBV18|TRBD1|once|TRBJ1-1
TGTGCCAGCTCATTGACCGGGACAGGGGCGCAGAACACTGAAGCTTTCTTT
CASSLTGTGAQNTEAFF
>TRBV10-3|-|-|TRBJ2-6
TGTGCCATCAGTGAGCCGAGGGGGGGGAACCCTGGGGCCAACGTCCTGACTTTC
CAISEPRGGNPGANVLTF
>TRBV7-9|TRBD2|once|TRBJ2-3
TGTGCCAGCAGCCGGCCTAGCGGGTCTGCAGATACGCAGTATTTT
CASSRPSGSADTQYF
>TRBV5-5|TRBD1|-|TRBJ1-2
TGTGCCAGCAGCCTAGACCGACAGGGTCCCCATGGCTACACCTTC
CASSLDRQGPHGYTF
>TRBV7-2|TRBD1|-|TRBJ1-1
TGTGCCAGCAGCTTGTACGGGACAGGGCTAACCAGCGTCACTGAAGCTTTCTTT
CASSLYGTGLTSVTEAFF
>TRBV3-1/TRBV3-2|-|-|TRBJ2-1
TGTGCCAGCAGCCGAACGGGCTCCTACAATGAGCAGTTCTTC
CASSRTGSYNEQFF
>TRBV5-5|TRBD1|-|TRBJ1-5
TGTGCCAGCAGCTTGGGGGTGACAGGGTTTCGCTTCCAGCATTTT
CASSLGVTGFRFQHF
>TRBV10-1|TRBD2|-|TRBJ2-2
TGCGCCAGCAGTGAACTAGCGGGAGTCGGGGAGCTGTTTTTT
CASSELAGVGELFF
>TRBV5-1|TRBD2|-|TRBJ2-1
TGCGCCAGCAGCTTGGCGACTAGCGGGAGTGGCTACAATGAGCAGTTCTTC
CASSLATSGSGYNEQFF
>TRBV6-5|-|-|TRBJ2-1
TGTGCCACCACCCGGTCGGGGAGCTCCTACAATGAGCAGTTCTTC
CATTRSGSSYNEQFF
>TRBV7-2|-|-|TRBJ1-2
TGTGCCAGCGGCGTAGCCAGGGACTATGGCTACACCTTC
CASGVARDYGYTF
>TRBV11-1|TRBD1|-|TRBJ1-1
TGTGCCAGCAGTAGAGCAGGGGGCTTATGGAACACTGAAGCTTTCTTT
CASSRAGGLWNTEAFF
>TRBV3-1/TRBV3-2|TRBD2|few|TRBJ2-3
TGTGCCAGCAGCCTAGGGACTAGCGGGGGGGTAAATACGCAGTATTTT
CASSLGTSGGVNTQYF
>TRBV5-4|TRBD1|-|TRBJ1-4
TGTGCCAGCAGCCGGGACAGCGCTAATGAAAAACTGTTTTTT
CASSRDSANEKLFF
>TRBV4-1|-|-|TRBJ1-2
TGCGCCAGCAGCCAGCGGGGGGCAGGGGACTATGGCTACACCTTC
CASSQRGAGDYGYTF
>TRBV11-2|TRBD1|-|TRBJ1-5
TGTGCCAGCAGCTCGAGACAGGGGCAGGGCAATCAGCCCCAGCATTTT
CASSSRQGQGNQPQHF
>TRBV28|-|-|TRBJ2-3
TGTGCCAGCTCGGATTCGACACGACCAAGCACAGATACGCAGTATTTT
CASSDSTRPSTDTQYF
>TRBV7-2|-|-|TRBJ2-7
TGTGCCAGCAGCTTGGGGAGGCACGAGCAGTACTTC
CASSLGRHEQYF
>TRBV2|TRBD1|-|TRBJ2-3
TGTGCCAGCAGGTCCGGACAGGCATTAGATACGCAGTATTTT
CASRSGQALDTQYF
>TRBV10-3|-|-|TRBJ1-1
TGTGCCATCAGTGACATCCCGAACACTGAAGCTTTCTTT
CAISDIPNTEAFF
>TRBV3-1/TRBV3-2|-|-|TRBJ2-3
TGTGCCAGCAGCCAAGATGAGGATACGCAGTATTTT
CASSQDEDTQYF
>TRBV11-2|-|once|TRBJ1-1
TGTGCCAGCAGCCTCGGACAGAACACTGAAGCTTTCTTT
CASSLGQNTEAFF
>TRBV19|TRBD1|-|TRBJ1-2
TGTGCCAGTAGAGGGACAGGGGCGTTCTATGGCTACACCTTC
CASRGTGAFYGYTF
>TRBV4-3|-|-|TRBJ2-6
TGCGCCAGCAGCCAAGCTCCCCCCCCAGGCTCTGGGGCCAACGTCCTGACTTTC
CASSQAPPPGSGANVLTF
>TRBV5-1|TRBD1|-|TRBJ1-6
TGCGCCAGCAGTCCGGGACAGGGAGTATCACCCCTCCACTTT
CASSPGQGVSPLHF
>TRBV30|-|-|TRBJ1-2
TGTGCCTGGAGTGTACAGGGCCGAGGCTACACCTTC
CAWSVQGRGYTF
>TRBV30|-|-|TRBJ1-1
TGTGCCTGCACTAGACACATCGAAGCTTTCTTT
CACTRHIEAFF
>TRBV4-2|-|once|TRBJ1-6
TGTGCCAGCAGCCAAGGCACTTGGGCGACGACACCCCTCCACTTT
CASSQGTWATTPLHF
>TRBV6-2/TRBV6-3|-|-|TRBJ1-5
TGTGCCAGCAGTTCCGACAGTTCTCAGCCCCAGCATTTT
CASSSDSSQPQHF
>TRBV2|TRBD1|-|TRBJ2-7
TGTGCCAGCAGACAGGGGGCAATCGAGCAGTACTTC
CASRQGAIEQYF
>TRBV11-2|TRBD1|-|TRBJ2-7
TGTGCCAGCAGCCCCGGGACAGGGCCCTACGAGCAGTACTTC
CASSPGTGPYEQYF
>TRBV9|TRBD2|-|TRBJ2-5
TGTGCCAGCAGCGCAATAGCGGGGGGGAGGGAGACCCAGTACTTC
CASSAIAGGRETQYF
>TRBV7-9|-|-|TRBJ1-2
TGTGCCAGCAGCCCTACAGGGAACTATGGCTACACCTTC
CASSPTGNYGYTF
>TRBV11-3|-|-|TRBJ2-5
TGTGCCAGCAGCACTTTACAGGGAGGGCCGGAGACCCAGTACTTC
CASSTLQGGPETQYF
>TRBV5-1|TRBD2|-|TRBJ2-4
TGCGCCAGCAGCTTGGAGCGGGGTCTGAACATTCAGTACTTC
CASSLERGLNIQYF
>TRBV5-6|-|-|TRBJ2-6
TGTGCCAGCAGCTTGGTGATAAGGGGCCCTTCTGGGGCCAACGTCCTGACTTTC
CASSLVIRGPSGANVLTF
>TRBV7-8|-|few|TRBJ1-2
TGTGCCAGCAGCTTAGAAATTCCGGACAACGGAATTCACTATGGCTACACCTTC
CASSLEIPDNGIHYGYTF
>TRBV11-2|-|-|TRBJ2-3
TGTGCCAGCAGCTTAGTCTTGCCAGGGAGCACAGATACGCAGTATTTT
CASSLVLPGSTDTQYF
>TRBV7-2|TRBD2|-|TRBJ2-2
TGTGCCAGCAGCTCGCCGCGTAGCGGGCGGTCCGGGGAGCTGTTTTTT
CASSSPRSGRSGELFF
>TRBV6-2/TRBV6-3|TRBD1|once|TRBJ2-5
TGTGCCAGCAGCAGGGGACAGGGGGCTTACTTC
CASSRGQGAYF
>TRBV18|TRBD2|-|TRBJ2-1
TGTGCCAGCTCGGTTAGCGGGAGCGACAATGAGCAGTTCTTC
CASSVSGSDNEQFF
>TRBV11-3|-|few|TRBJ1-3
TGTGCCAGCAGTGGGGGGGCCGTCTCTGGAAACACCATATATTTT
CASSGGAVSGNTIYF
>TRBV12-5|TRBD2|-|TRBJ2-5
TGTGCTAGTAGGTCTAGCGGGGGTGAGACCCAGTACTTC
CASRSSGGETQYF
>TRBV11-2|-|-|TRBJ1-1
TGTGCCAGCAGCTTAGTTAGTGGGGGCGCGAACACTGAAGCTTTCTTT
CASSLVSGGANTEAFF
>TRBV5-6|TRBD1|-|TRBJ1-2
TGTGCCAGCAGCTTCGCCGGCCAGGGGGACTTTGGCTACACCTTC
CASSFAGQGDFGYTF
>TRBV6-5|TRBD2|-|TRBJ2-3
TGTGCCAGCAGGACCGGGACTAGCGCCGACCCTGCGCAGTATTTT
CASRTGTSADPAQYF
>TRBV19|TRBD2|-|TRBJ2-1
TGTGCCAGTAGTACCACGGGGGGGCCCTACAATGAGCAGTTCTTC
CASSTTGGPYNEQFF
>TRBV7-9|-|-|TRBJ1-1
TGTGCCACCTGCCGGGGTAGGAACACTGAAGCTTTCTTT
CATCRGRNTEAFF
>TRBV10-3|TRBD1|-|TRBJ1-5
TGTGCCATCAGTGAGAATTCAGGGGGCCCACATCAGCCCCAGCATTTT
CAISENSGGPHQPQHF
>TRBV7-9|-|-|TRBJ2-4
TGTGCCAGCAGCTTGAGACCCCGAGACTTAGCCAAAAACATTCAGTACTTC
CASSLRPRDLAKNIQYF